Included here is one T cell receptor beta chain sequence, with context. Germline V CDR1 and CDR2: KGHSH, LQKENI. The CDR3 is made up of 17 amino acids. V lost 3 bases and J lost 2; bases outside the gene matches: 8. The sample comes from a study of T-cell reconstitution after alpha-beta-depleted transplantation in children. Unique molecular identifiers were used to barcode this TCRbeta library. One entry per CDR3 protein results from TCRdb running MiXCR on the PCR reads. This table has about 72,000 distinct CDR3 sequences, just under 7.5% appearing once. This TCR came from a human donor who donated a stem cell graft to a child with acute lymphoblastic leukemia. Here the sequenced sample was PBMCs from the stem cell graft donor, taken from the stem cell graft. The chain has TRBV18 and TRBJ1-3, with 9 bases that match TRBD1. DNA of the CDR3: TGTGCCAGCTCACCCGGACAGGGGCCGCGCGCTGGAAACACCATATATTTT. It codes for CASSPGQGPRAGNTIYF.